This T cell receptor beta chain was retrieved from a study of blood T cell repertoires in COVID-19. Using immunoSEQ multiplex PCR, the repertoire was profiled, and TCRdb retains in-frame clones only, with some absent. The table lists about 420,000 clones, roughly 89% of them singletons. In germline, CDR1 is SEHNR, CDR2 FQNEAQ (reference sequence). The CDR3 is 14 residues long. V was trimmed by 5 bases and J by 14 bases, leaving 22 bases between them. Seattle participants joined during active infection and were tracked over time. This receptor was identified in a man younger than 30 with COVID-19, enrolled during active disease. The J gene is TRBJ2-1, the V gene TRBV7-9; D perhaps matches TRBD1 (7 bases). The sequenced sample was peripheral blood. CDR3 coding DNA: TGTGCCAGCAGCCCTCTCTCGGAGGGGGCGGTTGAGTTCTTC. It is translated as CASSPLSEGAVEFF.